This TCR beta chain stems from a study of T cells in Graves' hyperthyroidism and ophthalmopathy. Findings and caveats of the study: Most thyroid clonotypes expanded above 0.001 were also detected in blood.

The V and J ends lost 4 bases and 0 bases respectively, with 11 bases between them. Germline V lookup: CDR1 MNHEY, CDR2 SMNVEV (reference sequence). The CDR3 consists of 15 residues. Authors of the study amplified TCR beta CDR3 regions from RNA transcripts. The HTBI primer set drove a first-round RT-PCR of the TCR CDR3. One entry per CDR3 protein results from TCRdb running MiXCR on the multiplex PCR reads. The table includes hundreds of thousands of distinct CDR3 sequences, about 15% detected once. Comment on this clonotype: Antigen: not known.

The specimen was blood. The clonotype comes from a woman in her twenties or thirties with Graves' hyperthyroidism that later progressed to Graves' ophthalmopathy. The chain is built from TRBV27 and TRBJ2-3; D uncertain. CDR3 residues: CASSSVEISTDTQYF. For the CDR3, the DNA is TGTGCCAGCAGTTCCGTAGAGATTAGCACAGATACGCAGTATTTT.